Presented here are 26 T cell receptor beta chains from one specimen sequenced in a study of tissue T cells after allogeneic stem cell transplantation. Generated by immunoSEQ multiplex PCR, the TCRdb table keeps only in-frame clones and is missing some. The sample gives around 6,800 clones, 50% of which show up once; approximately 12% is in the top ten. Time point of the sample: mouse harvest day 7 after allogeneic transplant. The graft held 10^6 splenic CD5+ T cells and 10^7 T-cell-depleted bone marrow cells. Specimen: lymph node tissue. Receptor source: a female BALB/c mouse given C57BL/6 T cells with graft-versus-host disease after an allogeneic hematopoietic cell transplant.

Notes on this clone: Mouse germline and gene names are used. The CDR3 end falls 1 residue outside the read, so it is completed with the germline J gene. V usage is TRBV12-2 and J usage is TRBJ2-4; 10 positions match TRBD2. CDR3 length: 16 residues. Germline V gives CDR1 SGHLS, CDR2 HYDKME. J was trimmed by 6 bases and V by 2 bases; bases with no gene match: 10. This chain's CDR3 is CASSPSLGGRLNTLYF. CDR3 DNA (partial): TGTGCCAGCTCTCCGTCGCTGGGGGGGCGGTTGAACACCTTGTAC.

About this clone itself: Gene names are mouse gene names. The CDR3 extends 1 residue past the end of the read, so its final part is completed from the germline J gene. This sequence joins TRBV12-1 and TRBJ1-3; 7 positions agree with TRBD1. The germline V gene encodes CDR1 SGHSN and CDR2 HYEKVE. The CDR3 has 14 amino acids. The ends lost 2 bases at V and 0 bases at J; junction bases unmatched: 0. The CDR3 loop reads CASSRDSSGNTLYF. CDR3 DNA (partial): TGTGCCAGCTCTCGGGACAGTTCTGGAAATACGCTCTAT.

Worth noting for this clone: The genes and germline here are from mouse. The sequence runs out 1 residue before the end of the CDR3; the remainder is reconstructed from the germline J gene. This chain connects TRBV3 to TRBJ2-3, with 7 bases matching TRBD1. Germline V gene lookup returns CDR1 SNHLY and CDR2 FYNGKV (reference sequence). With V trimmed by 5 bases and J by 1 base, 6 bases remained unmatched. The CDR3 is 15 residues long. The part of the CDR3 DNA that was read is TGTGCCAGCAGCCCCCGACAGGGTGGTGCAGAAACGCTGTAT. It codes for CASSPRQGGAETLY. The complete CDR3 sequence is CASSPRQGGAETLYF. Combining the CDR3 with reference TRBV3 and TRBJ2-3 gives the whole variable domain GPKVLQIPSHQIIDMGQMVTLNCDPVSNHLYFYWYKQILGQQMEFLVNFYNGKVMEKSKLFKDQFSVERPDGSYFTLKIQPTALEDSAVYFCASSPRQGGAETLYFGSGTRLTVL.

In this sample, this clone turned up a few times. The germline and genes are mouse ones. The CDR3 end lies 1 residue beyond the end of the read and is filled in from the germline J gene. The chain couples TRBV24 to TRBJ2-7; TRBD2 matches at 8 bases. Per germline, CDR1 KGHTA and CDR2 FRNEEI. This CDR3 contains 13 residues. V trimming: 4 bases; J trimming: 3 bases; junction bases outside the gene matches: 2. CDR3 DNA, as far as it was read: TGTGCCAGCAGTCGACTGGGGTACTATGAACAGTAC. The encoded protein is CASSRLGYYEQY. The CDR3 as a whole reads CASSRLGYYEQYF.

As regards this clone: Gene and germline names: mouse. The DNA ends 1 residue before the CDR3 does, and the rest of the CDR3 is filled in from the germline J gene. The rearrangement uses TRBV26 and TRBJ2-1; TRBD2 matches at 9 bases. This CDR3 has 14 residues. CDR1 and CDR2 from the germline V gene are KGHPV and FQNQEV (reference sequence). With 3 bases clipped from V and 5 bases from J, the junction kept 2 bases outside the gene matches. Partial CDR3 DNA: TGTGCCAGCAGTCTCTGGGGGGGAGATGCTGAGCAGTTC. Protein: CASSLWGGDAEQF. In full, the CDR3 is CASSLWGGDAEQFF.

Worth noting for this clone: All gene names here are mouse names. The read ends 1 residue before the CDR3 terminus; that terminus is restored from the germline J gene. V and J are TRBV20 and TRBJ2-4; 12 nucleotides agree with TRBD2. The CDR3 has 14 amino acids. V lost 6 bases and J lost 3; bases outside the gene matches: 4. Germline CDR1 GFQATS, CDR2 STVNSAI. CDR3 residues: CGARLGGRQNTLYF. The part of the CDR3 DNA that was read is TGTGGTGCCCGACTGGGGGGGCGGCAAAACACCTTGTAC. The full variable domain, rest sourced from reference TRBV20 and TRBJ2-4, is GALVYQYPRRTICKSGTSMRMECQAVGFQATSVAWYRQSPQKTFELIALSTVNSAIKYEQNFTQEKFPISHPNLSFSSMTVLNAYLEDRGLYLCGARLGGRQNTLYFGAGTRLSVL.

Points on this clone: The gene names given are mouse names. The read comes to an end 1 residue before the CDR3 does, leaving the germline J gene to fill in the end. V and J are TRBV13-1 and TRBJ2-5; D ambiguous. Germline CDR1 is NSHNY and CDR2 is SYGAGN. The V end was cut by 2 bases, the J end by 0 bases, with 7 bases between. The CDR3 loop spans 14 amino acids. The CDR3 bases that were read are TGTGCCAGCAGTGAGGGCAGAAACCAAGACACCCAGTAC. It codes for CASSEGRNQDTQY. The full CDR3 reads CASSEGRNQDTQYF.

Notes on this clone: The germline and genes are mouse ones. The CDR3 extends 1 residue past the end of the read, so its final part is completed from the germline J gene. This rearrangement joins TRBV26 to TRBJ2-4, with D maybe TRBD2 (6 bases). V was shortened by 6 bases and J by 2 bases, with 9 bases between the two germline ends. Germline V gives CDR1 KGHPV, CDR2 FQNQEV (reference sequence). The CDR3 covers 13 residues. CDR3 amino acids: CASSPGLQNTLYF. Incomplete CDR3 DNA: TGTGCCAGCAGCCCGGGACTTCAAAACACCTTGTAC.

This clone was found a few times. Mouse gene names apply. The read finishes 1 residue shy of the CDR3 end, and the germline J gene is used to complete it. This rearrangement joins TRBV12-1 to TRBJ2-1, with 7 nucleotides matching TRBD2. The V gene end was trimmed by 4 bases and the J gene end by 0 bases; junction bases not matched to a gene: 5. CDR3 length: 15 amino acids. Looked up from germline, CDR1 is SGHSN and CDR2 is HYEKVE. The CDR3 here is CASSLGGGNYAEQFF. The CDR3 bases that were read are TGTGCCAGCTCCCTCGGGGGGGGTAACTATGCTGAGCAGTTC.

Comment on this clone: Germline and genes here are mouse. The read ends 1 residue shy of where the CDR3 ends; the end is completed using the germline J gene. The chain carries TRBV14 and TRBJ1-6; 8 nucleotides match TRBD1. TRBJ1-6 is placed among ORFs of uncertain function. The CDR3 is 15 residues long. V lost 5 bases and J lost 2; bases outside the gene matches: 3. In germline, CDR1 is SGHDT, CDR2 FRDEAV. CDR3 loop: CASRPGGAYNSPLYF. The CDR3 DNA, read in part, is TGTGCCAGCAGACCAGGGGGCGCCTATAATTCGCCCCTCTAC.

In the case of this clone: Gene names follow the mouse nomenclature. Read data end 1 residue before the CDR3 end; the end is taken from the germline J gene. The chain recombines TRBV23 with TRBJ2-4; TRBD2 is taken as the D call from the table, unchecked against the DNA. This CDR3 region has 13 residues. In germline, CDR1 is KGHTA, CDR2 FQNQQP. The CDR3 is CSSSHGSQNTLYF. The DNA read from the CDR3 is TGCTCCAGCAGTCATGGTAGTCAAAACACCTTGTAC.

Remarks on this clone: Gene names and germline refer to mouse. The CDR3 is cut off 1 residue early in the read; its end comes from the germline J gene. The gene calls are TRBV3 and TRBJ2-4; 8 bases line up with TRBD2. The germline V gene encodes CDR1 SNHLY and CDR2 FYNGKV (reference sequence). V lost 5 bases to trimming and J lost 0 bases; unmatched junction nucleotides: 4. This CDR3 has 15 amino acids. This CDR3 is CASSRTGSSQNTLYF. The CDR3 bases that were read are TGTGCCAGCAGCCGGACTGGGTCTAGTCAAAACACCTTGTAC.

This clone is judged medium-sized. Germline and genes here are mouse. The read comes to an end 1 residue before the CDR3 does, leaving the germline J gene to fill in the end. The chain employs TRBV5 and TRBJ2-5, with a tentative D call TRBD1 (5 bases). The V end lost 4 bases, the J end lost 3 bases, and 11 bases lay between the germline ends. Germline CDR1 LGHNA, CDR2 YNLKQL (reference sequence). The CDR3 runs 14 residues. The chain's CDR3 is CASSLGHLQDTQYF. The DNA read from the CDR3 is TGTGCCAGCAGCCTCGGACACCTTCAAGACACCCAGTAC.

Remarks on this clone: The listed genes are named as in mouse. The read comes to an end 1 residue before the CDR3 does, leaving the germline J gene to fill in the end. This rearrangement joins TRBV19 to TRBJ2-3; 8 bases line up with TRBD1. This CDR3 is 14 amino acids long. Losses at the gene ends were 5 bases for V and 3 bases for J; bases not matched to a gene: 5. The germline CDR1 and CDR2 sequences are FNHDT and SITEND (reference sequence). The CDR3 sequence is CASSRQGRAETLYF. CDR3 DNA (partial): TGTGCCAGCAGCAGACAGGGGAGAGCAGAAACGCTGTAT.

In regard to this clone: Mouse names are used for the genes. The read terminates 1 residue ahead of where the CDR3 ends, so the germline J gene completes it. The chain joins TRBV12-2 to TRBJ1-1; 9 bases map to TRBD1. The CDR3 length is 15 residues. V lost 0 bases, J lost 1 base, and 2 bases stayed unmatched. Germline V CDR1 and CDR2: SGHLS, HYDKME. The CDR3: CASSLEDRGNTEVFF. CDR3 bases read: TGTGCCAGCTCTCTCGAGGACAGGGGAAACACAGAAGTCTTC.

Remarks on this clone: The germline and genes are mouse ones. The CDR3 end falls 1 residue outside the read, so it is completed with the germline J gene. The chain links TRBV5 to TRBJ2-5; 7 bases map to TRBD2. This CDR3 is 14 amino acids long. CDR1 is LGHNA and CDR2 is YNLKQL in the germline V gene (reference sequence). V lost 0 bases to trimming and J lost 5 bases; unmatched junction nucleotides: 2. The CDR3 protein is CASSQDRGGDTQYF. CDR3 DNA, as far as it was read: TGTGCCAGCAGCCAAGACCGGGGGGGAGACACCCAGTAC.

Remarks on this clone: The gene symbols are mouse symbols. The CDR3 goes on 1 residue after the read ends, and that part is filled in from the germline J gene. V usage is TRBV26 and J usage is TRBJ1-6, with TRBD1 as a possible D gene (5 bases). TRBJ1-6 falls under the ORF class, with uncertain function. V was pared by 5 bases and J by 4 bases, with 6 bases between. CDR1 and CDR2 from the germline V gene are KGHPV and FQNQEV (reference sequence). The CDR3 extends over 13 amino acids. The sequenced CDR3 bases are TGTGCCAGCAGTTCAGGGTATAATTCGCCCCTCTAC. Translation: CASSSGYNSPLY. Given in full, the CDR3 is CASSSGYNSPLYF.

Comments on this clone: Genes and germline come from the mouse. The read falls 1 residue short of the CDR3 end, and the missing part is taken from the germline J gene. J is TRBJ2-7 and V is TRBV13-2; 8 bases align to TRBD2. V was clipped by 3 bases and J by 5 bases; unmatched bases: 1. Looked up from germline, CDR1 is NNHNN and CDR2 is SYGAGS (reference sequence). This CDR3 comprises 12 residues. The CDR3 DNA, read in part, is TGTGCCAGCGGTGTGGACTGGGATGAACAGTAC. The encoded protein is CASGVDWDEQY. In full, the CDR3 reads CASGVDWDEQYF.

With respect to this clone: The listed genes are named as in mouse. The read comes to an end 1 residue before the CDR3 does, leaving the germline J gene to fill in the end. This chain uses TRBV2 with TRBJ1-5, with D maybe TRBD1 (5 bases). Trimming cost V 0 bases and J 0 bases, with 9 bases left between them. The CDR3 is 16 residues long. The germline gives CDR1 LGHNA, CDR2 YSYQKL. The CDR3 region is CASSQDRQYNNQAPLF. CDR3 DNA, as far as it was read: TGTGCCAGCAGCCAAGATCGACAGTATAACAACCAGGCTCCGCTT.

About this clone itself: Any gene name here is a mouse gene name. The CDR3 end lies 1 residue beyond the end of the read and is filled in from the germline J gene. This chain uses TRBV26 with TRBJ2-1; TRBD2 matches at 9 bases. Losses at the gene ends were 8 bases for V and 0 bases for J; bases not matched to a gene: 5. The CDR3 consists of 15 residues. Germline CDR1 is KGHPV and CDR2 is FQNQEV (reference sequence). The CDR3 bases that were read are TGTGCCAGCGGCAGGACTGGGGTTAACTATGCTGAGCAGTTC. Protein: CASGRTGVNYAEQF. The CDR3 reads in full as CASGRTGVNYAEQFF.

This clone was observed a few times. All gene names here are mouse names. The part of the CDR3 DNA that was read is TGTGCCAGCTCTCTCGGGCTTTCTGGAAATACGCTCTAT. Its protein product is CASSLGLSGNTLY. The complete CDR3 sequence is CASSLGLSGNTLYF. This chain uses TRBV12-2 with TRBJ1-3; no clear D. With the read ending 1 residue before the CDR3 end, the germline J gene is used to fill in that end. The V gene lost 0 bases and the J gene lost 0 bases, with 5 bases spanning the gap. Germline loops: CDR1 SGHLS, CDR2 HYDKME. This CDR3 region has 14 residues.

This clone is categorized as large. Gene and germline names: mouse. The read ends 1 residue before the CDR3 terminus; that terminus is restored from the germline J gene. This chain links TRBV13-1 with TRBJ1-4; TRBD1 matches 8 bases. The CDR3 has 14 residues. J gave up 5 bases and V 2 bases, and 2 bases lay outside the gene matches. The germline V gene encodes CDR1 NSHNY and CDR2 SYGAGN. CDR3 sequence reads: CASSDRGRNERLFF. The CDR3 DNA, read in part, is TGTGCCAGCAGTGACAGGGGGCGAAACGAAAGATTATTT.

Concerning this clone itself: The germline and genes are mouse ones. Read data end 1 residue before the CDR3 end; the end is taken from the germline J gene. The genes are TRBV26 and TRBJ1-6, with 9 bases lining up with TRBD1. TRBJ1-6 has ORF status, its function being uncertain. There are 14 residues in the CDR3. J gave up 9 bases and V 0 bases, and 0 bases lay outside the gene matches. Germline V gene lookup returns CDR1 KGHPV and CDR2 FQNQEV (reference sequence). CDR3 DNA (partial): TGTGCCAGCAGTCTGTCGGGACAGGGTTCGCCCCTCTAC. Its protein product is CASSLSGQGSPLY. The whole CDR3 sequence is CASSLSGQGSPLYF.

For this clone: The listed genes are named as in mouse. The DNA ends 1 residue before the CDR3 does, and the rest of the CDR3 is filled in from the germline J gene. The chain is built from TRBV19 and TRBJ2-3, with D possibly matching TRBD1 (6 bases). With 0 bases removed from V and 1 base from J, the gap between germline ends came to 9 bases. The CDR3 runs 15 residues. CDR1 is FNHDT, CDR2 SITEND, per germline (reference sequence). CDR3 loop: CASSIAGARAETLYF. Partial CDR3 DNA: TGTGCCAGCAGTATAGCAGGGGCGCGTGCAGAAACGCTGTAT.

With respect to this clone: Any gene name here is a mouse gene name. The read is 1 residue too short to cover the CDR3 end, so that end is filled in from the germline J gene. The genes are TRBV15 and TRBJ2-7; 11 bases are shared with TRBD2. The CDR3 is 15 residues long. Germline CDR1 is SGHND and CDR2 is FRSKSL. V trimming: 6 bases; J trimming: 3 bases; junction bases outside the gene matches: 7. CDR3: CASSPDWGGDYEQYF. The sequenced CDR3 bases are TGTGCCAGCAGCCCCGACTGGGGGGGGGACTATGAACAGTAC.

Details on this clone: The listed genes are named as in mouse. The CDR3 is cut off 1 residue early in the read; its end comes from the germline J gene. The chain links TRBV12-2 to TRBJ1-6, with 7 nucleotides matching TRBD1. TRBJ1-6 counts as an open reading frame of uncertain function. This CDR3 is built from 17 residues. With V trimmed by 0 bases and J by 2 bases, 6 bases remained unmatched. CDR1 and CDR2 (germline): SGHLS, HYDKME. Partial CDR3 DNA: TGTGCCAGCTCTCTCGAGACAGGGAAGACCTATAATTCGCCCCTCTAC. This codes for CASSLETGKTYNSPLY. From start to end, the CDR3 is CASSLETGKTYNSPLYF.